A selection of T cell receptor beta chains follows, all from one sample in a study of blood T cell repertoires in COVID-19. The method was immunoSEQ multiplex PCR; TCRdb's version includes in-frame clones alone and lacks a portion of them. The sample holds about 75,000 clones; 88% are singletons and the top ten take approximately 46%. Source material: peripheral blood. These receptors were collected from a human donor in a cohort sampled during active COVID-19. CDR3s include the opening cysteine and the closing phenylalanine or tryptophan. Not all rows give a size; the values are once, few, many and, for expanded clones, a class.

V	size	CDR3
TRBV7-9	once	CASSKSFPGWGYTF
TRBV20-1	-	CSASSGARGSTDTQYF
TRBV2	-	CASSGGQGNIQYF
TRBV5-8	-	CASRQLAGAAYEQYF
TRBV19	-	CASSIGGRETQYF
TRBV6-5	once	CASSSSYGYTF
TRBV2	-	CASGLAGNFDTQYF
TRBV6-1	-	CASSEDGREKRNF
TRBV11-2	-	CASSAIDRGYGYTF
TRBV7-9	-	CASSRGDQGYGANVLTF
TRBV5-6	-	CASSLRWSGSSTDTQYF
TRBV24-1	-	CATSDLALTSKNEQFF
TRBV6-9	-	CASTNGKGAFF
TRBV19	-	CASRDRGGYNEQFF